Listed below are T cell receptor beta chains from one sample, sequenced in a study of T-cell memory formation after mild COVID-19. TCRdb re-called the 5' RACE reads through MiXCR, storing one row per CDR3 protein. This table has about 110,000 distinct CDR3 sequences, under 15% appearing once. The specimen sequenced was PBMCs or a T cell subset sorted from them (not recorded which). The source is an adult woman who had mild COVID-19 (a few samples of this study predate the infection). Cell type and time point are not known. Both conserved end residues are part of each CDR3. D genes are given only for firm matches. Some rows mark clone size as missing; the rest say once, few, many or name a class of expanded clone.

abundance | j_gene | d_gene | v_gene | CDR3nt | CDR3aa
. | TRBJ2-1 | TRBD1 | TRBV9 | TGTGCCAGCAGCGTCAAGACAGGGGGCTCCTACAATGAGCAGTTCTTC | CASSVKTGGSYNEQFF
few | TRBJ1-2 | . | TRBV5-1 | TGCGCCAGCAGTTCGTCGGTAGGAACCTATGGCTACACCTTC | CASSSSVGTYGYTF
. | TRBJ2-1 | TRBD2 | TRBV12-3/TRBV12-4 | TGTGCCAGCAGTTTACTTCTAGCGGGAGTAAATGAGCAGTTCTTC | CASSLLLAGVNEQFF
many | TRBJ2-3 | TRBD1 | TRBV12-3/TRBV12-4 | TGTGCCAGCAGTGAGCCGGGACAGGGGACAGATACGCAGTATTTT | CASSEPGQGTDTQYF
few | TRBJ2-7 | . | TRBV20-1 | TGCAGTGCTAGAGCAGGATACGAGCAGTACTTC | CSARAGYEQYF
many | TRBJ2-7 | . | TRBV20-1 | TGCAGTGCTAGTACAGTGAGTGCCTACGAGCAGTACTTC | CSASTVSAYEQYF
. | TRBJ1-1 | TRBD1 | TRBV4-3 | TGCGCCAGCAGCCCGGACAGGGGGTGGGGCACTGAAGCTTTCTTT | CASSPDRGWGTEAFF
few | TRBJ2-3 | . | TRBV29-1 | TGCAGCGCCCCTGGCGGCGTTACAGATACGCAGTATTTT | CSAPGGVTDTQYF
. | TRBJ2-7 | TRBD1 | TRBV5-6 | TGTGCCAGCGCGGCAGGGGGCGCGAGGTCCTACGAGCAGTACTTC | CASAAGGARSYEQYF
few | TRBJ2-4 | TRBD2 | TRBV5-5 | TGTGCCAGCAGCTTTTCGCCGGGACTAGAGCTTCAGTACTTC | CASSFSPGLELQYF
. | TRBJ2-3 | . | TRBV6-5 | TGTGCCAGCAGACCGAGGGCCTCGGCCACAGATACGCAGTATTTT | CASRPRASATDTQYF
. | TRBJ2-2 | . | TRBV3-1 | TGTGCCAGCGAGCGTTCGGACACCGGGGAGCTGTTTTTT | CASERSDTGELFF
many | TRBJ2-1 | . | TRBV29-1 | TGCAGCGTTGAACCCCGGGCGGCGCACAATGAGCAGTTCTTC | CSVEPRAAHNEQFF
few | TRBJ2-3 | . | TRBV9 | TGTGCCAGCAGCGTAGCCACCACAGATACGCAGTATTTT | CASSVATTDTQYF
many | TRBJ2-5 | TRBD2 | TRBV7-8 | TGTGCCAGCAGCCCTGGACTAGCGGGAGTCGATGGGGGAGAGACCCAGTACTTC | CASSPGLAGVDGGETQYF
many | TRBJ2-7 | . | TRBV12-3/TRBV12-4 | TGTGCCAGCAGCCTAGTTGTGGGGGGCGGTGAGCAGTACTTC | CASSLVVGGGEQYF
many | TRBJ2-3 | . | TRBV20-1 | TGCAGTGCTCGATTGACAGAAAGCACAGATACGCAGTATTTT | CSARLTESTDTQYF
. | TRBJ1-2 | . | TRBV30 | TGTGCCTGGTTATCTACGGGGGGCTACACCTTC | CAWLSTGGYTF
few | TRBJ2-1 | TRBD2 | TRBV7-6 | TGTGCCAGCAGCCGAACTAGCGGGCGAAGCGATGAGCAGTTCTTC | CASSRTSGRSDEQFF
few | TRBJ1-1 | . | TRBV7-9 | TGTGCCAGCTACCCTCCGATCGGACTGAACACTGAAGCTTTCTTT | CASYPPIGLNTEAFF
few | TRBJ2-1 | . | TRBV7-9 | TGTGCCAGCAGCTTCCTTAGTATCGACAGTCACAATGAGCAGTTCTTC | CASSFLSIDSHNEQFF
. | TRBJ2-3 | . | TRBV4-3 | TGCGCCAGCAGCCAAGAGTATAGCGTAACGCAGTATTTT | CASSQEYSVTQYF
. | TRBJ2-7 | . | TRBV6-5 | TGTGCCAGCAGTTACTCTTACCCAGGGGACTCCTACGAGCAGTACTTC | CASSYSYPGDSYEQYF
few | TRBJ2-1 | TRBD2 | TRBV9 | TGTGCCAGCAGCATAGCGGGGAGGAACAATGAGCAGTTCTTC | CASSIAGRNNEQFF
few | TRBJ2-5 | TRBD2 | TRBV3-1 | TGTGCCAGCAGCCACGCTTCGGGACTAGCGGGAGGGCAAGAGACCCAGTACTTC | CASSHASGLAGGQETQYF
few | TRBJ2-7 | . | TRBV7-9 | TGTGCCAGCAGTGCAGGATCTCTAACCTACGAGCAGTACTTC | CASSAGSLTYEQYF
many | TRBJ1-5 | . | TRBV6-6 | TGTGCCAGCAGTTACGGGGGTCAGCCCCAGCATTTT | CASSYGGQPQHF
. | TRBJ1-3 | . | TRBV29-1 | TGCAGCGTTGTGGCACAGACCGGAAACACCATATATTTT | CSVVAQTGNTIYF
few | TRBJ1-5 | TRBD1 | TRBV4-1 | TGCGCCAGCAGCCAGGGATTGAGACAGGGTGGGAATCAGCCCCAGCATTTT | CASSQGLRQGGNQPQHF
. | TRBJ2-7 | TRBD1 | TRBV11-3 | TGTGCCAGCAGCATCGACAGGGGTGAGCAGTACTTC | CASSIDRGEQYF
many | TRBJ2-2 | . | TRBV6-5 | TGTGCCAGCGGCGGCACCGGGGAGCTGTTTTTT | CASGGTGELFF
. | TRBJ1-1 | . | TRBV5-8 | TGTGCCAGCAGCTTGGGGGTCAGGATGTCTGAAGCTTTCTTT | CASSLGVRMSEAFF
. | TRBJ1-2 | . | TRBV20-1 | TGCAGTGCTAGAGATCGGGCAGGCTGGAACTATGGCTACACCTTC | CSARDRAGWNYGYTF
. | TRBJ1-2 | . | TRBV12-3/TRBV12-4 | TGTGCCAGCAGTTTATGGTTACAGGACAACTATGGCTACACCTTC | CASSLWLQDNYGYTF
. | TRBJ1-1 | . | TRBV27 | TGTGCCAGCAGCCCTCTAGGCGGGAACACTGAAGCTTTCTTT | CASSPLGGNTEAFF
. | TRBJ2-7 | TRBD2 | TRBV12-3/TRBV12-4 | TGTGCCAGCAGTTTAGCCCCTCCGACTAGCTGGAGCTACGAGCAGTACTTC | CASSLAPPTSWSYEQYF
few | TRBJ2-4 | TRBD1 | TRBV11-3 | TGTGCCAGCAGCTTAAGGGACAGCGCCAAAAACATTCAGTACTTC | CASSLRDSAKNIQYF
. | TRBJ1-2 | . | TRBV4-1 | TGCGCCAGCAGCCAAGGTCCAGGGCAAGGGGTCGGGAACTATGGCTACACCTTC | CASSQGPGQGVGNYGYTF
. | TRBJ2-7 | . | TRBV4-3 | TGCGCCAGCAGCCTTGAGGGGGTCGACGAGCAGTACTTC | CASSLEGVDEQYF
few | TRBJ2-5 | . | TRBV7-9 | TGTGCCAGCAGCTCCCAACAAGAGACCCAGTACTTC | CASSSQQETQYF
. | TRBJ2-3 | TRBD2 | TRBV4-3 | TGCGCCAGCAATGGGGGGGGGACAGATACGCAGTATTTT | CASNGGGTDTQYF
. | TRBJ2-5 | . | TRBV7-9 | TGTGCCAGCAGCCAAGTAGGGCGAGAAGAGACCCAGTACTTC | CASSQVGREETQYF
. | TRBJ1-1 | . | TRBV7-2 | TGTGCCAGCAGCTTACCAAAAATGAACACTGAAGCTTTCTTT | CASSLPKMNTEAFF
few | TRBJ2-5 | . | TRBV7-2 | TGTGCCAGCAGCCCTACTTGGTTGGTCCAAGAGACCCAGTACTTC | CASSPTWLVQETQYF
many | TRBJ2-1 | . | TRBV7-3 | TGTGCCAGCAGCTTAACGAGGCCGGGACTCTACAATGAGCAGTTCTTC | CASSLTRPGLYNEQFF
. | TRBJ2-1 | . | TRBV7-9 | TGTGCCAGCAGCTTAGCCCGGACAGACTACAATGAGCAGTTCTTC | CASSLARTDYNEQFF
many | TRBJ2-1 | TRBD1 | TRBV5-6 | TGTGCCAGCAGCTTGGGGACAGGGGGCAATGAGCAGTTCTTC | CASSLGTGGNEQFF
. | TRBJ2-2 | TRBD2 | TRBV9 | TGTGCCAGCAGCGACCCCCTTCGGGAGGACACCGGGGAGCTGTTTTTT | CASSDPLREDTGELFF
. | TRBJ1-6 | . | TRBV20-1 | TGCAGTGCTACGGACGTATCCCGTTTCTCCCTCCACTTT | CSATDVSRFSLHF
. | TRBJ2-7 | . | TRBV19 | TGTGCCAGTAGTATTAGGAGTTTGGACGGCTCCTACGAGCAGTACTTC | CASSIRSLDGSYEQYF
few | TRBJ2-5 | TRBD2 | TRBV7-6 | TGTGCCAGCAGCTCCCTAGCGGGAAGGACCCAGTACTTC | CASSSLAGRTQYF
. | TRBJ2-7 | . | TRBV6-1 | TGTGCCAGCAGTGTGGCGGTCTCCTACGAGCAGTACTTC | CASSVAVSYEQYF
few | TRBJ1-1 | . | TRBV6-5 | TGTGCCAGCAGTTACTCCGGCAGGGCCCTGAACACTGAAGCTTTCTTT | CASSYSGRALNTEAFF
. | TRBJ1-1 | TRBD1 | TRBV7-9 | TGTGCCAGCAGCACACTAACAGGGGGCGAGACTGAAGCTTTCTTT | CASSTLTGGETEAFF